The clone carrying this TCR beta chain was observed a handful of times. Its antigen is currently unknown. These data come from a study of blood T cells in healthy people across ages. Study results and caveats: Diversity figures derived from one million T cells were judged to underestimate the true value.

The CDR3 is made up of 15 amino acids. V lost 5 bases to trimming and J lost 2 bases, with 15 bases between them. The germline V gene has CDR1 MNHEY and CDR2 SVGEGT. For the second PCR, which ran for about 6 to 11 cycles, a sample-barcoded 5' primer and a J-beta primer mix were used. TCRdb reprocessed the 5' RACE reads via MiXCR and lists one record per CDR3 protein. The data contain under 1,100,000 distinct CDR3 sequences, approximately 25% of them singletons. The sample was also reused in another study, on T cells of mothers and their children.

Sequences were obtained from blood. This TCR was recovered from a girl aged 2-10 years in good health. The chain joins TRBV6-2 or TRBV6-3 to TRBJ2-5, with D possibly matching TRBD2 (5 bases). CDR3 in amino acids: CASSRTLDSQETQYF. DNA for the CDR3: TGTGCCAGCAGTCGGACTCTCGACTCTCAAGAGACCCAGTACTTC.